This TCR beta chain was identified during a study of cytotoxic CD8 clonotypes in ibrutinib-treated CLL. Study-level findings and limits: Sampling schedules were unmatched across sustained-remission and progressing patients.

This clone was seen only once. Its antigen is currently unknown. The trim removed 4 bases at V and 5 bases at J, leaving 5 bases unmatched. Per germline, CDR1 SGHTA and CDR2 FQGNSA. The CDR3 has 14 residues. Target depth was 1 in 200,000 to 1 in 1 million T cells, about 10x per clonotype. Generated by immunoSEQ multiplex PCR, the TCRdb table keeps only in-frame clones and is missing some. The table records approximately 320,000 clones, under 70% of them present only once. This chain connects TRBV7-2 to TRBJ1-2, with 9 bases aligning to TRBD1. The sequencing used PBMCs, collected after 36 months of ibrutinib treatment. This receptor was obtained from a human donor with chronic lymphocytic leukemia. In nucleotides, the CDR3 is TGTGCCAGCAGCTCACAGGGGGCGAGATATGGCTACACCTTC. Translation gives CASSSQGARYGYTF.